The sequence of this T cell receptor beta chain was determined in a study of blood T cell repertoires in COVID-19 (dated by TCRdb to 2019 to 2021). For the wider study: Samples covering the acute and convalescent phases of COVID-19 were provided by collaborators in the United States, Italy and Spain. Where available, HLA class I and class II types were obtained from metadata supplied by the sample provider rather than from assay-based typing. The material from the prospective study consisted of cDNA or gDNA derived from T cells, B-cell-depleted T cells, or PBMCs. Deeply sampled blood TCRbeta repertoires from subjects exposed to, actively infected with, or recovered from COVID-19 were included in the dataset. Sample metadata almost always included a de-identified subject ID, COVID-19 status, age in years and sex. The repertoires were released in a freely available public database intended as a resource for research on the immune response to SARS-CoV-2. Samples were obtained from the ongoing ImmuneRACE study (first 160 participants) and from over a thousand subjects provided by 6 global collaborators. Results the study describes overall, beyond this receptor: The amount of clinical and demographic metadata varied by source and participant and was provided uncurated.

Relative to germline, V is 0 bases shorter and J is 4 bases shorter, with 10 bases between their ends. The CDR3 has 14 amino acids, counting the end cysteine and phenylalanine. The CDR3 DNA has 42 bases and is translated from base 1. The CDR1 and CDR2 encoded by the germline V gene are SGDLS and YYNGEE. TCRbeta CDR3 regions were amplified from genomic DNA by means of the immunoSEQ Assay, a bias-controlled multiplex PCR. In the source study's methods: Within the assay, amplification of reference gene primers was used to estimate how many nucleated cells each sample contained. To quantify the absolute abundance of each unique TCRbeta CDR3 rearrangement, sequence reads were collapsed and filtered. For each sample, productive Simpson clonality was calculated by taking the square root of Simpson's diversity index across productive rearrangements. TCRdb re-hosts the immuneACCESS table, in-frame sequences only. Its copies lack some clones; in the studies checked, an unresolved V gene accounts for under half of them, and the cause for the rest is not known. V and J calls and clone size are as listed in that table; D and trimming were resolved from the DNA. The sample records about 20,000 clones, approximately 90% of which are singletons. The ten largest clones represent 7% to 8% of the sample.

A note on this clone: It lacks a known antigen. Per-base quality was not reported, and no clone a single base away is much larger than it.

Each collaborating institution followed its own protocols to collect whole blood in K2EDTA tubes. For TCRbeta analysis, collaborators shipped samples in one of three forms: frozen whole blood, isolated PBMCs, or DNA extracted from either of those sample types. The sequence was collected from a woman in her sixties with active COVID-19. Input material: peripheral blood. The V and J segments used are TRBV9 and TRBJ1-1; no D gene is confidently identified. The nucleotide sequence is TGTGCCAGCAGCGTAGGTAGAGCCGGCACTGAAGCTTTCTTT. This translates into CASSVGRAGTEAFF.